The next 20 T cell receptor beta chains were all read from a single sample in a study of technical replicates of blood from a few donors. Method: immunoSEQ multiplex PCR; TCRdb's copy keeps in-frame clones and lacks some. Of 55,000 to 60,000 clones in the sample, just under 95% were seen once. Sequencing was carried out using PBMCs. Receptors originate from a human donor in good health. Some clones in this sample may be carry-over from other donors' samples.

The CDR3 DNA follows: TGTGCCAGCAGTCGACTAGCGGGGGGGCGGTACGAGCAGTACTTC. This translates into CASSRLAGGRYEQYF. The chain recombines TRBV2 with TRBJ2-7; 14 positions agree with TRBD2. The CDR3 has 15 amino acids. Losses at the gene ends were 5 bases for V and 4 bases for J; bases not matched to a gene: 4. Germline assignment: CDR1 SNHLY and CDR2 FYNNEI.

The V and J genes are TRBV11-2 and TRBJ2-7, with a tentative D call TRBD1 (5 bases). The CDR3 sequence is 13 residues long. Germline V lookup: CDR1 SGHAT, CDR2 FQNNGV. Between the trimmed V and J ends, which lost 6 bases and 3 bases, there was a span of 12 bases. The CDR3 nucleotides are TGTGCCAGCAGTCAGGGCATCGACTACGAGCAGTACTTC. It is translated as CASSQGIDYEQYF.

The table lists this clone with a few counts. The chain uses TRBV6-5 and TRBJ1-2; tentatively, D is TRBD1 (6 bases). The CDR3 sequence is 14 residues long. Germline CDR1 reads MNHEY; CDR2 reads SVGAGI. The V gene lost 5 bases and the J gene lost 3 bases, with 13 bases spanning the gap. The CDR3 coding sequence is TGTGCCAGCAGTCTCGAGGGGGGGGACTATGGCTACACCTTC. This encodes CASSLEGGDYGYTF.

V usage is TRBV7-2 and J usage is TRBJ1-1, with TRBD1 identical over 8 bases. J gave up 0 bases and V 6 bases, and 12 bases lay outside the gene matches. CDR3 length equals 17 residues. Germline values: CDR1 SGHTA, CDR2 FQGNSA. This chain's CDR3 is CASRTRDRRPMNTEAFF. Here the CDR3 DNA reads TGTGCCAGCAGAACCCGGGACAGGCGGCCCATGAACACTGAAGCTTTCTTT.

V gene TRBV6-5 combines with J gene TRBJ2-2, with D possibly matching TRBD2 (6 bases). Per germline, CDR1 MNHEY and CDR2 SVGAGI. The ends were cut back, 0 bases at V and 0 bases at J, with 8 bases in the middle. This CDR3 contains 16 residues. The CDR3 sequence: CASSYSRGANTGELFF. CDR3 DNA sequence: TGTGCCAGCAGTTACTCGCGGGGTGCGAACACCGGGGAGCTGTTTTTT.

The chain carries TRBV4-2 and TRBJ1-5; TRBD1 might be the D (6 bases). The CDR3 contains 15 residues. The germline V gene encodes CDR1 LGHNA and CDR2 YNFKEQ. V was pared by 4 bases and J by 0 bases, with 10 bases between. The CDR3 DNA is TGTGCCAGCAGCCGGGCAGGGGATAGCAATCAGCCCCAGCATTTT. Its translation is CASSRAGDSNQPQHF.

The CDR3 region is CASSQALGTEYF. CDR3 in DNA: TGTGCCAGCAGCCAAGCTCTAGGCACGGAGTACTTC. This chain links TRBV14 with TRBJ2-5, with D uncertain. V was clipped by 1 base and J by 12 bases, with 12 bases between them. CDR1 SGHDN and CDR2 FVKESK come from the germline V gene. The CDR3 sequence is 12 residues long. The complete variable domain, with remaining parts taken from reference TRBV14 and TRBJ2-5, reads EAGVTQFPSHSVIEKGQTVTLRCDPISGHDNLYWYRRVMGKEIKFLLHFVKESKQDESGMPNNRFLAERTGGTYSTLKVQPAELEDSGVYFCASSQALGTEYFGPGTRLLVL.

The chain has TRBV9 and TRBJ2-2; TRBD2 might be the D (5 bases). The V end was cut by 1 base, the J end by 6 bases, with 13 bases between. The CDR3 covers 15 residues. Germline CDR1 SGDLS, CDR2 YYNGEE. In DNA, the CDR3 is TGTGCCAGCAGCGTACGGGGATTTGAAGCCGGGGAGCTGTTTTTT. Protein sequence: CASSVRGFEAGELFF.

The V and J genes are TRBV10-3 and TRBJ2-3; TRBD1 agrees at 7 bases. Germline V gives CDR1 ENHRY, CDR2 SYGVKD. Trimming removed 6 bases from V and 4 bases from J; junction bases left unmatched: 1. This CDR3 comprises 12 residues. The CDR3 loop is CAIRGQPDTQYF. CDR3 nucleotides: TGTGCCATCAGGGGACAGCCAGATACGCAGTATTTT.

V is TRBV6-1 and J is TRBJ1-1; D might be TRBD1 (6 bases). The length of the CDR3 is 12 residues. Germline V gene sequence: CDR1 MNHNS, CDR2 SASEGT. V was shortened by 5 bases and J by 7 bases, with 11 bases between the two germline ends. Here the CDR3 DNA reads TGTGCCAGCAGTCCCCGGGACAATGAAGCTTTCTTT. Protein product: CASSPRDNEAFF.

The chain joins TRBV25-1 to TRBJ2-3; possible D gene TRBD1, 5 bases. The V end lost 4 bases, the J end lost 9 bases, and 20 bases lay between the germline ends. The CDR3 sequence is 15 residues long. Germline CDR1 is MGHDK and CDR2 is SYGVNS. Written as DNA, the CDR3 is TGTGCCAGCAGTGTTGGTCAGGGAAGGATGGAGACGCAGTATTTT. Amino acids: CASSVGQGRMETQYF.

The chain has TRBV6-6 and TRBJ2-5; 11 bases match TRBD1. Germline lookup yields CDR1 MNHNY and CDR2 SVGAGI (reference sequence). CDR3 length: 15 residues. J gave up 3 bases and V 5 bases, and 5 bases lay outside the gene matches. CDR3 nucleotides: TGTGCCAGCAGTGGACAGGGGGCCCTCGAAGAGACCCAGTACTTC. Protein product: CASSGQGALEETQYF.

The CDR3 protein is CSVEERHNSPLHF. CDR3 coding DNA: TGCAGCGTTGAGGAGAGACATAATTCACCCCTCCACTTT. V usage is TRBV29-1 and J usage is TRBJ1-6, with D hard to call. This CDR3 contains 13 residues. V dropped 3 bases and J dropped 5 bases, with 8 bases sitting between them. Per germline, CDR1 SQVTM and CDR2 ANQGSEA.

This clone showed up just a few times. The gene calls are TRBV9 and TRBJ2-3; no clear D. Trimming left V 4 bases short and J 2 bases short, with 11 bases between. This CDR3 comprises 14 residues. Germline V lookup: CDR1 SGDLS, CDR2 YYNGEE. The CDR3 bases are TGTGCCAGCAGCCCACAAGTAGCCACAGATACGCAGTATTTT. As protein: CASSPQVATDTQYF.

The J gene is TRBJ2-3, the V gene TRBV5-1; D possibly corresponds to TRBD2 (6 bases). V was trimmed by 2 bases and J by 0 bases, leaving 13 bases between them. The CDR3 loop spans 16 amino acids. Germline loops: CDR1 SGHRS, CDR2 YFSETQ. The CDR3 is CASSFQEAGSTDTQYF. The CDR3 DNA sequence: TGCGCCAGCAGCTTCCAGGAAGCGGGTAGCACAGATACGCAGTATTTT.

The gene calls are TRBV27 and TRBJ2-7, with 8 bases matching TRBD1. V shed 7 bases, J shed 2 bases, and the junction held 7 bases outside the gene matches. Germline V gene sequence: CDR1 MNHEY, CDR2 SMNVEV (reference sequence). This CDR3 has 14 residues. CDR3 sequence: CASKIGQGTYEQYF. In nucleotides, the CDR3 is TGTGCCAGCAAAATAGGACAGGGAACCTACGAGCAGTACTTC.

The chain is built from TRBV5-1 and TRBJ1-2; 7 nucleotides line up with TRBD1. CDR1 and CDR2 (germline): SGHRS, YFSETQ. The CDR3 sequence is 15 residues long. Trimming cost V 4 bases and J 0 bases; bases outside gene matches: 6. Written as DNA, the CDR3 is TGCGCCAGCAGCCGAGGGACAGAATCTAACTATGGCTACACCTTC. This encodes CASSRGTESNYGYTF.

The chain couples TRBV19 to TRBJ2-1; 11 bases fit TRBD2. The CDR3 consists of 19 residues. Germline V gene data show CDR1 as LNHDA and CDR2 as SQIVND (reference sequence). With 5 bases clipped from V and 4 bases from J, the junction kept 16 bases outside the gene matches. The CDR3 reads CASSVRLAGYNFLYNEQFF. As DNA, the CDR3 is TGTGCCAGTAGTGTACGACTAGCGGGGTATAACTTTTTATACAATGAGCAGTTCTTC.

V is TRBV4-1 and J is TRBJ2-7; 10 bases agree with TRBD2. J was trimmed by 3 bases and V by 0 bases; bases with no gene match: 5. The CDR3 spans 16 residues. Germline lookup yields CDR1 MGHRA and CDR2 YSYEKL. CDR3 loop: CASSQDRTSGYYEQYF. DNA of the CDR3: TGCGCCAGCAGCCAAGATCGGACTAGCGGTTACTACGAGCAGTACTTC.

The J gene is TRBJ2-7, the V gene TRBV27; 8 bases fit TRBD1. V lost 5 bases and J lost 7; bases outside the gene matches: 7. The CDR3 extends over 13 amino acids. Germline CDR1 reads MNHEY; CDR2 reads SMNVEV (reference sequence). The CDR3 region has the DNA TGTGCCAGCAGTCGGCAGGGGGCGGGGGAGCAGTACTTC. Translating it yields CASSRQGAGEQYF.